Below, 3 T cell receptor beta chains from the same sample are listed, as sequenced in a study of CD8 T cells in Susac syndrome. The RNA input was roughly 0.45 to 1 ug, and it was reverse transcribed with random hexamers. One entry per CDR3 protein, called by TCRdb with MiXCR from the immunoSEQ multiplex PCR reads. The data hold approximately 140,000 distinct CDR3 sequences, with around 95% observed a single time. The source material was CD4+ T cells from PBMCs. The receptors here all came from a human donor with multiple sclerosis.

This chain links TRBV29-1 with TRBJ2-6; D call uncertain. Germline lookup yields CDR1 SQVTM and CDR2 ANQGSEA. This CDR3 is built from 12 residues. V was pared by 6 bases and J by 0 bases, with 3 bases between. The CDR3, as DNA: TGCAGCGTGCACTCTGGGGCCAACGTCCTGACTTTC. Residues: CSVHSGANVLTF.

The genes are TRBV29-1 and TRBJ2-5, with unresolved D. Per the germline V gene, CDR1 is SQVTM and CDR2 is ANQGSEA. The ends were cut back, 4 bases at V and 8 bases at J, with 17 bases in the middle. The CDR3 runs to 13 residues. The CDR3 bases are TGCAGCGTTGGTATTGGACCTACACGTACCCAGTACTTC. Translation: CSVGIGPTRTQYF.

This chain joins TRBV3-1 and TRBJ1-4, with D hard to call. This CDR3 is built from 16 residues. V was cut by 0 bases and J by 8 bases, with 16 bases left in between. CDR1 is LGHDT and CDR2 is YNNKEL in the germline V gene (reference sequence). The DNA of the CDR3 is TGTGCCAGCAGCCAAGATCGGGAATCGGCTCAAGAAAAACTGTTTTTT. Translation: CASSQDRESAQEKLFF.